The 16 T cell receptor beta chains below all came from one sample that was sequenced in a study of CD8+ T cells in alopecia areata. Following extraction, RNA underwent reverse transcription to cDNA, which served as the sequencing template. Sequencing used immunoSEQ multiplex PCR; TCRdb keeps in-frame clones, though not all of them. The table includes roughly 100,000 clones, 86% detected once. Treatment here: oral pan-JAK inhibitor, 5-10 mg twice daily. The sample here was CD8+ T cells sorted from blood, taken between weeks 30 and 35, from a patient treated with tofacitinib. The receptors stem from a human donor with alopecia areata.

The chain couples TRBV29-1 to TRBJ2-7; 9 bases align to TRBD1. Germline V lookup: CDR1 SQVTM, CDR2 ANQGSEA. This CDR3 comprises 13 residues. J was trimmed by 2 bases and V by 6 bases; bases with no gene match: 5. The CDR3: CSVGDRATYEQYF. The DNA of the CDR3 is TGCAGCGTGGGGGACAGGGCCACCTACGAGCAGTACTTC.

This clone is a singleton in its sample. The J gene is TRBJ2-7, the V gene TRBV15, with 7 nucleotides matching TRBD1. The CDR3 runs 14 residues. Looked up from germline, CDR1 is LNHNV and CDR2 is YYDKDF (reference sequence). J gave up 2 bases and V 3 bases, and 4 bases lay outside the gene matches. CDR3 sequence reads: CATSRDRSTYEQYF. CDR3 DNA sequence: TGTGCCACCAGCAGGGACAGGAGTACCTACGAGCAGTACTTC.

The CDR3 sequence is CASSQDSGNQPQHF. The CDR3, as DNA: TGCGCCAGCAGCCAAGATTCCGGCAATCAGCCCCAGCATTTT. The V and J genes are TRBV4-1 and TRBJ1-5; D unresolved. The CDR3 is 14 amino acids. Germline-derived CDR1 and CDR2 are MGHRA and YSYEKL. Trimming removed 0 bases at V and 2 bases at J, with 5 bases between.

V gene TRBV7-9 combines with J gene TRBJ2-6; weak D call: TRBD1 (6 bases). The length of the CDR3 is 13 residues. V was clipped by 6 bases and J by 19 bases, with 22 bases between them. In germline, CDR1 is SEHNR, CDR2 FQNEAQ (reference sequence). CDR3 in amino acids: CASSTPMVRDKTF. In DNA form, the CDR3 reads TGTGCCAGCAGTACCCCTATGGTCAGGGACAAAACTTTC. Full variable domain (remainder filled in from reference TRBV7-9 and TRBJ2-6): DTGVSQNPRHKITKRGQNVTFRCDPISEHNRLYWYRQTLGQGPEFLTYFQNEAQLEKSRLLSDRFSAERPKGSFSTLEIQRTEQGDSAMYLCASSTPMVRDKTFGAGSRLTVL.

CDR3 protein: CAWSWSGGAHEQFF. The CDR3 DNA is TGTGCCTGGAGTTGGAGCGGGGGGGCCCATGAGCAGTTCTTC. V is TRBV30 and J is TRBJ2-1, with 10 nucleotides matching TRBD2. The trim removed 2 bases at V and 8 bases at J, leaving 6 bases unmatched. The CDR3 has 14 residues. Germline assignment: CDR1 GTSNPN and CDR2 SVGIG (reference sequence).

This clone was seen a handful of times. The chain carries TRBV4-1 and TRBJ2-7; 7 bases agree with TRBD1. This CDR3 spans 14 amino acids. J was trimmed by 0 bases and V by 1 base; bases with no gene match: 0. Germline lookup yields CDR1 MGHRA and CDR2 YSYEKL. The CDR3 DNA follows: TGCGCCAGCAGCCAAGGGGACAGCTCCTACGAGCAGTACTTC. Translation: CASSQGDSSYEQYF.

Of note for this clone: This CDR3 is also generated by other DNA sequences in the sample. V gene TRBV27 combines with J gene TRBJ2-7; D gene uncertain. The CDR3 extends over 13 amino acids. Per germline, CDR1 MNHEY and CDR2 SMNVEV (reference sequence). V gave up 2 bases and J gave up 1 base, with 6 bases separating them. CDR3 DNA: TGTGCCAGCAGTTTAGGGCAGTCCTACGAGCAGTACTTC. It codes for CASSLGQSYEQYF.

The chain has TRBV5-1 and TRBJ2-3; D uncertain. V lost 4 bases and J lost 1, with 13 bases in between. CDR3 length: 15 residues. CDR1 is SGHRS, CDR2 YFSETQ, per germline. The CDR3 sequence is CASSPFGLGTDTQYF. The CDR3 DNA reads TGCGCCAGCAGCCCCTTCGGCCTTGGCACAGATACGCAGTATTTT. Looking up the rest from reference TRBV5-1 and TRBJ2-3 gives the full variable domain: KAGVTQTPRYLIKTRGQQVTLSCSPISGHRSVSWYQQTPGQGLQFLFEYFSETQRNKGNFPGRFSGRQFSNSRSEMNVSTLELGDSALYLCASSPFGLGTDTQYFGPGTRLTVL.

The gene calls are TRBV5-5 and TRBJ2-3; D is undetermined. The V end was cut by 0 bases, the J end by 4 bases, with 12 bases between. CDR3 length: 15 residues. Germline V gene sequence: CDR1 SGHKS, CDR2 YYEKEE (reference sequence). The CDR3 DNA reads TGTGCCAGCAGCTTGGGGACCAGAGCACCAGATACGCAGTATTTT. The encoded protein is CASSLGTRAPDTQYF.

This chain connects TRBV4-1 to TRBJ2-7; the match to TRBD1 covers 9 bases. The CDR3 contains 16 residues. Germline lookup yields CDR1 MGHRA and CDR2 YSYEKL. With V trimmed by 1 base and J by 5 bases, 9 bases remained unmatched. CDR3 in amino acids: CASSQAPGQGLNEQYF. The CDR3 DNA sequence: TGCGCCAGCAGCCAAGCCCCGGGACAGGGCTTGAACGAGCAGTACTTC.

This clone was seen only once. The V and J genes are TRBV14 and TRBJ1-3; D is possibly TRBD1 (6 bases). The CDR3 sequence is 13 residues long. Per the germline V gene, CDR1 is SGHDN and CDR2 is FVKESK. Trimming removed 3 bases at V and 7 bases at J, with 10 bases between. CDR3 protein: CASSQWTVNTIYF. For the CDR3, the DNA is TGTGCCAGCAGCCAGTGGACAGTTAACACCATATATTTT. Filled out from reference TRBV14 and TRBJ1-3, the complete variable domain reads EAGVTQFPSHSVIEKGQTVTLRCDPISGHDNLYWYRRVMGKEIKFLLHFVKESKQDESGMPNNRFLAERTGGTYSTLKVQPAELEDSGVYFCASSQWTVNTIYFGEGSWLTVV.

J is TRBJ2-2 and V is TRBV19; no firm D call. With 0 bases removed from V and 2 bases from J, the gap between germline ends came to 7 bases. This CDR3 contains 15 residues. CDR1 is LNHDA, CDR2 SQIVND, per germline (reference sequence). The CDR3 DNA reads as TGTGCCAGTAGTATAGATCAGTCCAACACCGGGGAGCTGTTTTTT. Its protein product is CASSIDQSNTGELFF.

About this clone itself: At one end the junction does not follow the germline gene, possibly because of a read error. The rearrangement uses TRBV7-2 and TRBJ1-4, with no clear D. Looked up from germline, CDR1 is SGHTA and CDR2 is FQGNSA. The CDR3 is 11 amino acids. The CDR3 nucleotides are TGTGCCAGCAGCTTAGGAGGCCCATCCACATTT. Its protein is CASSLGGPSTF.

The V call is TRBV12-5, the J call TRBJ2-1; TRBD2 matches 11 bases. Trimming removed 7 bases from V and 4 bases from J; junction bases left unmatched: 6. This CDR3 contains 15 residues. Germline V gene sequence: CDR1 LGHNT, CDR2 FRNRAP. CDR3 sequence: CASAPGLAVYNEQFF. The CDR3 DNA is TGTGCTAGTGCACCGGGACTAGCGGTATACAATGAGCAGTTCTTC.

The rearrangement joins TRBV23-1 to TRBJ1-1; TRBD1 aligns across 9 bases. TRBV23-1 qualifies as an ORF whose function is uncertain. CDR3 length: 15 residues. V lost 3 bases and J lost 0; bases outside the gene matches: 2. CDR3 in DNA: TGCGCCAGCAGTCACGGACAGGGGATGAACACTGAAGCTTTCTTT. It yields the protein CASSHGQGMNTEAFF.

About this clone itself: At the DNA level, this CDR3 is encoded by other sequences in the same sample as well. The rearrangement links TRBV27 to TRBJ2-2; D call uncertain. V shed 5 bases and J shed 7 bases, with 5 bases lying between them. The CDR3 runs to 11 residues. CDR1 and CDR2 (germline): MNHEY, SMNVEV (reference sequence). CDR3 sequence: CASSQGGELFF. CDR3 DNA sequence: TGTGCCAGCAGTCAAGGCGGGGAGCTGTTTTTT.